Shown below are 28 T cell receptor beta chains from a single sample sequenced in a study of CD8+CD57+ T cells in acquired aplastic anemia (dated by TCRdb to about 2018). TCRdb lists the instrument as Illumina HiSeq 2000. Profiling of TCR beta VDJ combinations and CDR3 sequences used genomic DNA as the template. In TCRdb, the public reads were trimmed at Q25 with fastp and aligned with MiXCR, with productive beta chains retained. All rows with the same CDR3 protein become a single entry with the most common DNA and genes. The sample yields 68,000 or so distinct CDR3 sequences; approximately 51% were counted once. The ten top clones hold around 8.8% of the sample. The sequenced sample was sorted CD4+, CD8+, or CD8+CD57+ T cells (not recorded which) from PBMCs. The receptors originated from a human donor in good health, serving as a control.

The chain carries TRBV20-1 and TRBJ2-7; D may correspond to TRBD1 or TRBD2 (5 bases each). V lost 3 bases and J lost 5, with 29 bases in between. Germline lookup yields CDR1 DFQATT and CDR2 SNEGSKA (reference sequence). The CDR3 loop spans 18 amino acids. CDR3 bases: TGCAGTGCTAGTCCGACTCGCGGCAGCGCTAGCCTGGACAACGAGCAGTACTTC. Its translation: CSASPTRGSASLDNEQYF.

The V call is TRBV14, the J call TRBJ1-1, with 8 bases aligning to TRBD1. There are 15 residues in the CDR3. V dropped 1 base and J dropped 1; count of bases not matched to a gene: 2. In germline, CDR1 is SGHDN, CDR2 FVKESK. The CDR3 sequence is CASSQAGTGNTEAFF. The CDR3 DNA sequence: TGTGCCAGCAGCCAAGCCGGGACAGGGAACACTGAAGCTTTCTTT.

In this sample, this clonotype turned up many times. The chain is built from TRBV10-3 and TRBJ2-5; 11 positions match TRBD2. CDR3 length: 14 amino acids. Germline CDR1 ENHRY, CDR2 SYGVKD. Unmatched junction bases numbered 2, after V lost 4 bases and J lost 4 bases. The CDR3 sequence is CAISGLAGGETQYF. For the CDR3, the DNA is TGTGCCATCAGTGGGCTAGCGGGGGGAGAGACCCAGTACTTC.

This clonotype was observed a single time. Compared with germline, one end of the junction differs, possibly owing to a read error. This chain joins TRBV27 and TRBJ1-2; possible D gene TRBD1, 5 bases. The CDR3 covers 12 residues. CDR1 MNHEY and CDR2 SMNVEV come from the germline V gene (reference sequence). The CDR3 reads CVSSSVRGGHTF. CDR3 bases: TGTGTCAGCAGCTCGGTTAGGGGTGGCCACACCTTC.

This clonotype was seen at least ten times. The rearrangement links TRBV19 to TRBJ2-1; D not certain. The germline V gene encodes CDR1 LNHDA and CDR2 SQIVND (reference sequence). CDR3 size: 13 residues. With 5 bases removed from V and 6 bases from J, the gap between germline ends came to 11 bases. The CDR3 spells CASSFGPFNEQFF. CDR3 bases: TGTGCCAGTAGTTTCGGGCCGTTCAATGAGCAGTTCTTC.

This clonotype has ten or more counts. The chain combines TRBV6-1 with TRBJ2-7; TRBD1 agrees at 9 bases. Germline loops: CDR1 MNHNS, CDR2 SASEGT. Unmatched junction bases numbered 7, after V lost 2 bases and J lost 5 bases. This CDR3 is built from 15 residues. The CDR3 here is CASSEPGTGTNEQYF. In DNA, the CDR3 is TGTGCCAGCAGTGAACCGGGGACAGGGACGAACGAGCAGTACTTC.

CDR3 region: CATSRLGTGETQYF. CDR3 DNA sequence: TGTGCCACCAGCAGACTTGGGACGGGTGAGACCCAGTACTTC. The genes are TRBV15 and TRBJ2-5; possibly TRBD1 or TRBD2 for D (5 bases each). V was pared by 2 bases and J by 5 bases, with 12 bases between. Germline assignment: CDR1 LNHNV and CDR2 YYDKDF (reference sequence). This CDR3 is 14 amino acids long.

The chain has TRBV11-2 and TRBJ2-3; maybe TRBD1 (5 bases). The germline V gene has CDR1 SGHAT and CDR2 FQNNGV. The CDR3 covers 15 residues. V was pared by 1 base and J by 3 bases, with 11 bases between. CDR3 sequence: CASSLGGSGTDTQYF. The DNA of the CDR3 is TGTGCCAGCAGCTTAGGAGGTTCAGGGACAGATACGCAGTATTTT.

The rearrangement uses TRBV29-1 and TRBJ2-1; possibly TRBD1 for D (6 bases). CDR1 SQVTM and CDR2 ANQGSEA come from the germline V gene. Trimming pared 3 bases from V and 6 bases from J, leaving 12 bases between. This CDR3 contains 13 residues. This chain's CDR3 is CSVEGTQSNEQFF. In DNA, the CDR3 is TGCAGCGTTGAGGGGACACAGAGCAATGAGCAGTTCTTC.

This clonotype was found many times. This sequence joins TRBV7-3 and TRBJ1-1, with D unresolved. The germline V gene encodes CDR1 SGHTA and CDR2 FQGTGA. The CDR3 is made up of 13 amino acids. Trimming removed 2 bases from V and 1 base from J, with 5 bases in between. The CDR3 bases are TGTGCCAGCAGCTTAGCGGGGAACACTGAAGCTTTCTTT. This encodes CASSLAGNTEAFF. Full variable domain (outside the CDR3, taken from reference TRBV7-3 and TRBJ1-1): GAGVSQTPSNKVTEKGKYVELRCDPISGHTALYWYRQSLGQGPEFLIYFQGTGAADDSGLPNDRFFAVRPEGSVSTLKIQRTERGDSAVYLCASSLAGNTEAFFGQGTRLTVV.

This clonotype was detected many times. The chain links TRBV2 to TRBJ2-3, with D hard to call. Trimming left V 10 bases short and J 2 bases short, with 16 bases between. CDR1 and CDR2 (germline): SNHLY, FYNNEI. The CDR3 spans 14 residues. Written as DNA, the CDR3 is TGTGCCACCACCCCCCGCGGATACACAGATACGCAGTATTTT. This sequence encodes CATTPRGYTDTQYF.

This clonotype was found many times. The DNA of the CDR3 is TGTGCCAGCAGCCATCTAGGGGCGGCGGGGGCCAACGTCCTGACTTTC. Amino acids: CASSHLGAAGANVLTF. The chain combines TRBV7-9 with TRBJ2-6; the D gene is possibly TRBD1 (5 bases). V lost 5 bases, J lost 4 bases, and 15 bases lay in between. The CDR3 extends over 16 amino acids. From germline, CDR1 is SEHNR and CDR2 FQNEAQ (reference sequence).

Ten or more counts support this clonotype. V and J are TRBV7-9 and TRBJ1-1; 9 nucleotides agree with TRBD1. There are 13 residues in the CDR3. From germline, CDR1 is SEHNR and CDR2 FQNEAQ (reference sequence). Trimming cost V 5 bases and J 8 bases; bases outside gene matches: 6. DNA of the CDR3: TGTGCCAGCAGCCCTGAACAGGGGGCAGAAGCTTTCTTT. Translated, it gives CASSPEQGAEAFF.

The V gene is TRBV2, the J gene TRBJ1-2; no firm D call. The CDR3 runs 11 residues. CDR1 and CDR2 from the germline V gene are SNHLY and FYNNEI. Deletions cut 6 bases from V and 8 bases from J, with 10 bases between. CDR3: CASRLTLGYTF. The CDR3 region has the DNA TGTGCCAGCAGATTGACACTGGGCTACACCTTC.

This clonotype was picked up many times. This rearrangement joins TRBV19 to TRBJ2-5, with D possibly being TRBD1 (6 bases). Germline CDR1 LNHDA, CDR2 SQIVND (reference sequence). Trimming pared 0 bases from V and 3 bases from J, leaving 17 bases between. The CDR3 totals 17 residues. CDR3 coding DNA: TGTGCCAGTAGTATAGATCTCGGGACAATGGCAGAAGAGACCCAGTACTTC. As protein: CASSIDLGTMAEETQYF.

The chain joins TRBV7-3 to TRBJ1-6; D call uncertain. V was clipped by 3 bases and J by 10 bases, with 10 bases between them. CDR3 length equals 13 residues. CDR1 is SGHTA and CDR2 is FQGTGA in the germline V gene. The CDR3 DNA sequence: TGTGCCAGCAGCTTGGCTGGAGGGTCACCCCTCCACTTT. Protein sequence: CASSLAGGSPLHF.

This clonotype was recorded many times. The V gene is TRBV6-1, the J gene TRBJ1-6; 8 bases agree with TRBD1. The CDR3 length is 17 residues. Unmatched junction bases numbered 12, after V lost 4 bases and J lost 7 bases. Germline CDR1 and CDR2: MNHNS and SASEGT. This chain's CDR3 is CASSVTGTGWLNSPLHF. CDR3 coding DNA: TGTGCCAGCAGTGTTACCGGGACAGGATGGCTCAATTCACCCCTCCACTTT.

This clonotype was observed at least ten times. V and J are TRBV2 and TRBJ2-7; 10 nucleotides align to TRBD2. CDR1 is SNHLY and CDR2 is FYNNEI in the germline V gene. The CDR3 length is 15 residues. After removal of 6 bases from V and 0 bases from J, the junction contained 5 bases not matched to a gene. In DNA, the CDR3 is TGTGCCAGCAGGGACCGGACTAGCGGCTCCTACGAGCAGTACTTC. Translated: CASRDRTSGSYEQYF.

This clonotype turned up a few times. V usage is TRBV30 and J usage is TRBJ2-5; D is unresolved. CDR1 is GTSNPN, CDR2 SVGIG, per germline (reference sequence). The CDR3 length is 15 residues. The ends were cut back, 0 bases at V and 5 bases at J, with 16 bases in the middle. CDR3 DNA sequence: TGTGCCTGGAGTGTTTTGTCGAGGCAGTTGGAGACCCAGTACTTC. Protein product: CAWSVLSRQLETQYF.

The chain combines TRBV10-3 with TRBJ1-3; D is unclear. CDR1 and CDR2 from the germline V gene are ENHRY and SYGVKD. This CDR3 spans 11 amino acids. Trimming left V 7 bases short and J 16 bases short, with 17 bases between. The CDR3: CAIKNEQREYF. DNA of the CDR3: TGTGCCATCAAGAACGAACAAAGGGAGTATTTT.

This clonotype was recorded a few times. The genes are TRBV7-9 and TRBJ2-7; possibly TRBD1 or TRBD2 for D (6 bases each). The CDR3 has 15 amino acids. The V gene's germline CDR1 is SEHNR and CDR2 FQNEAQ (reference sequence). Trimming removed 5 bases from V and 5 bases from J, with 19 bases in between. CDR3 residues: CASSPGVGGTDEQYF. The DNA for the CDR3 is TGTGCCAGCAGCCCGGGAGTGGGGGGCACAGACGAGCAGTACTTC.

About this clonotype: Likely a read error: the CDR3 ends without its conserved phenylalanine or tryptophan. V gene TRBV2 combines with J gene TRBJ1-1; 10 bases are shared with TRBD1. This CDR3 contains 16 residues. The germline gives CDR1 SNHLY, CDR2 FYNNEI. The CDR3 region has the DNA TGCGCCAGCAGCCCTGACCAGACAGGGGGCTACACTGAAGCTTTCTCT. Protein product: CASSPDQTGGYTEAFS.

This clonotype was detected many times. The chain has TRBV11-3 and TRBJ2-1; perhaps TRBD2 as D (6 bases). CDR1 and CDR2 (germline): SGHNT, YENEEA. Trimming shortened V by 4 bases and J by 3 bases, and 10 bases separated the two germline ends. The CDR3 consists of 14 residues. CDR3 loop: CASSSGTYYNEQFF. CDR3 nucleotide sequence: TGTGCCAGCAGCTCCGGGACTTACTACAATGAGCAGTTCTTC.

This sequence joins TRBV29-1 and TRBJ2-7; perhaps TRBD1 as D (6 bases). Germline lookup yields CDR1 SQVTM and CDR2 ANQGSEA. This CDR3 has 12 residues. V was shortened by 6 bases and J by 4 bases, with 13 bases between the two germline ends. CDR3: CSVQGQSYEQYF. The CDR3 DNA reads TGCAGCGTACAAGGACAGTCTTACGAGCAGTACTTC.

The V call is TRBV24-1, the J call TRBJ2-1, with 7 positions matching TRBD2. The V gene's germline CDR1 is KGHDR and CDR2 SFDVKD. The V segment lost 4 bases and the J segment 5 bases; nucleotides outside the gene matches: 10. The length of the CDR3 is 16 residues. CDR3 sequence reads: CATSEFASGINNEQFF. The CDR3 DNA sequence: TGTGCCACCAGTGAATTTGCTAGCGGAATCAACAATGAGCAGTTCTTC.

The sample holds many counts of this clonotype. The rearrangement links TRBV20-1 to TRBJ2-7; maybe TRBD2 (6 bases). CDR1 and CDR2 from the germline V gene are DFQATT and SNEGSKA (reference sequence). The V gene lost 0 bases and the J gene lost 4 bases, with 13 bases spanning the gap. The CDR3 length is 14 residues. In DNA, the CDR3 is TGCAGTGCTAGAGATCGGGGGAGGACTTACGAGCAGTACTTC. Translation gives CSARDRGRTYEQYF.

This clonotype was recorded once. This may arise from a read error, as a much more abundant clone is one base away. This likely comes from a read error, as the CDR3 has no conserved phenylalanine or tryptophan at its end. This chain uses TRBV9 with TRBJ1-2; 7 bases match TRBD1. The CDR3 sequence is 12 residues long. Germline V CDR1 and CDR2: SGDLS, YYNGEE. CDR3 amino acids: CVSFGTEHGYTL. CDR3 nucleotide sequence: TGTGTCTCCTTTGGGACAGAGCATGGCTACACCTTA.

This clonotype was observed a single time. This chain connects TRBV29-1 to TRBJ1-1, with 8 bases lining up with TRBD1. CDR1 is SQVTM and CDR2 is ANQGSEA in the germline V gene. The CDR3 totals 12 residues. Trimming at V came to 7 bases and at J to 3 bases, leaving 4 bases not matched to a gene. The DNA for the CDR3 is TGCAGCGCAAGACAGGGGCACACTGAAGCTTTCTTT. Protein sequence: CSARQGHTEAFF.